Only a few counts were recorded for the clone carrying this T cell receptor (beta chain). The assay was immunoSEQ multiplex PCR, and TCRdb's table has in-frame clones only and misses some. The sample carries 30,000 to 35,000 clones, 73% recorded once. CDR3 length equals 18 residues. V gave up 5 bases and J gave up 3 bases; unmatched junction bases: 15. Germline CDR1 MDHEN, CDR2 SYDVKM. The data are from a study of T cells in tumors after PD-1 blockade. The clonotype comes from a human donor with basal cell carcinoma. The sample consisted of PBMCs, taken after anti-PD-1 treatment. The chain joins TRBV28 to TRBJ2-5; 10 nucleotides match TRBD2. The CDR3 loop reads CASSASLGLAGDEETQYF. CDR3 DNA sequence: TGTGCCAGCAGTGCGTCTCTAGGGCTAGCGGGAGATGAAGAGACCCAGTACTTC.